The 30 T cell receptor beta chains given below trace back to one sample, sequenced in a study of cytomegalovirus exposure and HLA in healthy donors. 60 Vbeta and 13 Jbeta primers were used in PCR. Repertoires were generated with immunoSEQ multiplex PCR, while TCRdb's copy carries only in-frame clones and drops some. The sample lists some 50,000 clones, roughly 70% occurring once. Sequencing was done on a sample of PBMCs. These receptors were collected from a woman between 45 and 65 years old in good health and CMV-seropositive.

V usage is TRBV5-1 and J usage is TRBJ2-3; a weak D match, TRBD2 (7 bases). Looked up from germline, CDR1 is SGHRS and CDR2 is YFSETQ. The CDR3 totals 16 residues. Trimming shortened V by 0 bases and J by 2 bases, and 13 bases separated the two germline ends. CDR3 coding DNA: TGCGCCAGCAGCTTGGTAGAGGGGGGGCTCACAGATACGCAGTATTTT. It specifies CASSLVEGGLTDTQYF. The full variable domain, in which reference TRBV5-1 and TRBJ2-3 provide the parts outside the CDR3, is KAGVTQTPRYLIKTRGQQVTLSCSPISGHRSVSWYQQTPGQGLQFLFEYFSETQRNKGNFPGRFSGRQFSNSRSEMNVSTLELGDSALYLCASSLVEGGLTDTQYFGPGTRLTVL.

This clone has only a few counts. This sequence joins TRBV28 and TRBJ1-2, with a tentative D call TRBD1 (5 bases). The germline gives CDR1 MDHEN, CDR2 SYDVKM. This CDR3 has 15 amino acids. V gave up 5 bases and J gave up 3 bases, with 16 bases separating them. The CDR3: CASSPLADSHYGYTF. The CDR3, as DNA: TGTGCCAGCAGTCCCCTCGCCGACAGCCACTATGGCTACACCTTC.

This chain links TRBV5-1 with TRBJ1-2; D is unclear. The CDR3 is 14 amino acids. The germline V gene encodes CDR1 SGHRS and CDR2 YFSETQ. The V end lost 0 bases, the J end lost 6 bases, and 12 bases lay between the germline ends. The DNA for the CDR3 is TGCGCCAGCAGCTTGGGATTGCCGGGAAATGGCTACACCTTC. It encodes CASSLGLPGNGYTF.

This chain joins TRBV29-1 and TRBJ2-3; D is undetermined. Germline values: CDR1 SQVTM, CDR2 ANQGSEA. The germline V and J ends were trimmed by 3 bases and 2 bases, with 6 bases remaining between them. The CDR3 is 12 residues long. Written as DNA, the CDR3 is TGCAGCGTTGAGGGCTACACAGATACGCAGTATTTT. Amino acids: CSVEGYTDTQYF.

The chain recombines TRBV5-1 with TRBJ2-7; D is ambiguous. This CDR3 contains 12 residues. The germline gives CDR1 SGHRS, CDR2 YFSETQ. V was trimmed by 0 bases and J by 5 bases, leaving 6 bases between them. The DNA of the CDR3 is TGCGCCAGCAGCTTGGGTGGCCACGAGCAGTACTTC. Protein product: CASSLGGHEQYF. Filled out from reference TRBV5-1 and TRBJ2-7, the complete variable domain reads KAGVTQTPRYLIKTRGQQVTLSCSPISGHRSVSWYQQTPGQGLQFLFEYFSETQRNKGNFPGRFSGRQFSNSRSEMNVSTLELGDSALYLCASSLGGHEQYFGPGTRLTVT.

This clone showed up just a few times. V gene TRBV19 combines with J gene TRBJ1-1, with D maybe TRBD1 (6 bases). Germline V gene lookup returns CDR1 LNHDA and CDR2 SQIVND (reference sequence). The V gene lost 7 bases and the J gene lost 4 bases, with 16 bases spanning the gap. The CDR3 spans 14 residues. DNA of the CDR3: TGTGCCAGTAACCCCGGGGGGCACGTCACTGAAGCTTTCTTT. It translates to CASNPGGHVTEAFF.

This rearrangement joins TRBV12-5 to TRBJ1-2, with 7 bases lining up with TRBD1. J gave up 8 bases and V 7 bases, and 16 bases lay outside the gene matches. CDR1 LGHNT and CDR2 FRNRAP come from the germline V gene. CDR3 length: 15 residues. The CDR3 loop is CASVWGDSYSGGYTF. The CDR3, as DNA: TGTGCTAGTGTTTGGGGGGACAGTTATTCGGGAGGCTACACCTTC.

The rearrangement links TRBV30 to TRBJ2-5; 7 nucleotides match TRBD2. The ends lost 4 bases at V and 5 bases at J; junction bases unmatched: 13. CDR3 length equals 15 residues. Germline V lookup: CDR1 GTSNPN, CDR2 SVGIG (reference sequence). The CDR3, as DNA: TGTGCCTGGACCCCTACCGCGGGGGACCGGGAGACCCAGTACTTC. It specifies CAWTPTAGDRETQYF.

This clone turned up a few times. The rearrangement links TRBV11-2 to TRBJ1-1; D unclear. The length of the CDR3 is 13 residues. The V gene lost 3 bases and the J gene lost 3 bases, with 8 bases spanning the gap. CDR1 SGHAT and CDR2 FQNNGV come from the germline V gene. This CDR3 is CASSFSTDTEAFF. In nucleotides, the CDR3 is TGTGCCAGCAGCTTTTCCACGGACACTGAAGCTTTCTTT.

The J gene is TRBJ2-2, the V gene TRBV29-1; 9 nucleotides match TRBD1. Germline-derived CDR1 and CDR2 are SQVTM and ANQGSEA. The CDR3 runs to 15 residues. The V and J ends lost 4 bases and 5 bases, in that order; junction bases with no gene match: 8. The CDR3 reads CSVAQQGAGTGELFF. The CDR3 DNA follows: TGCAGCGTTGCCCAACAGGGGGCAGGGACCGGGGAGCTGTTTTTT.

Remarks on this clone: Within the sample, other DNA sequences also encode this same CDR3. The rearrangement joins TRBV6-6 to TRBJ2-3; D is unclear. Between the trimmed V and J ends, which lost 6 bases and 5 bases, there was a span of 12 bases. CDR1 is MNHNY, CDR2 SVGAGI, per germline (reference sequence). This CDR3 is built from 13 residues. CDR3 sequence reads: CASSYPPQDTQYF. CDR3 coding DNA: TGTGCCAGCAGCTACCCCCCCCAAGATACGCAGTATTTT.

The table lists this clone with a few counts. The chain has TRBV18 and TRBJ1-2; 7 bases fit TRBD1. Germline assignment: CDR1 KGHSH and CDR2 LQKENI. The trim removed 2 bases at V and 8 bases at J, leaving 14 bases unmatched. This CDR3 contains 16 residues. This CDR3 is CASSPSGQTGVNGYTF. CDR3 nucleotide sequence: TGTGCCAGCTCACCATCAGGCCAAACAGGGGTAAACGGCTACACCTTC.

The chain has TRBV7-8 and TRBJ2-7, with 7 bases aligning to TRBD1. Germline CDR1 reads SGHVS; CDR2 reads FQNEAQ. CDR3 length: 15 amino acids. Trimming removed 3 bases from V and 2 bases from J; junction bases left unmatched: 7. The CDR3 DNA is TGTGCCAGCAGCTTCCGACAGGGCCTCACCTACGAGCAGTACTTC. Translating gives CASSFRQGLTYEQYF.

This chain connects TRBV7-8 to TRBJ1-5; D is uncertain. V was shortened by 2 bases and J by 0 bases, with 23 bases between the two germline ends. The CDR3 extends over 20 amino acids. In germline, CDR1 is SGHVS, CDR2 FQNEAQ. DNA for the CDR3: TGTGCCAGCAGCTTACGCCGGTCGACTACCCAGACCGATAGCAATCAGCCCCAGCATTTT. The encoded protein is CASSLRRSTTQTDSNQPQHF.

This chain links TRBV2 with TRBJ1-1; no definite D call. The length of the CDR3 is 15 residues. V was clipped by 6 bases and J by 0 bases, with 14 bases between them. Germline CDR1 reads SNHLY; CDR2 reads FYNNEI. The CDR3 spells CASRSRGNVNTEAFF. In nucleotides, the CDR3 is TGTGCCAGCAGAAGCCGGGGTAACGTGAACACTGAAGCTTTCTTT.

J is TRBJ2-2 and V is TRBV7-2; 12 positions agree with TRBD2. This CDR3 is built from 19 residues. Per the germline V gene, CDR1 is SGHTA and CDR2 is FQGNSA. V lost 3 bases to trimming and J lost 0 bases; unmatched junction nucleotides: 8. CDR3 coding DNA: TGTGCCAGCAGCTTTTTTGCTAGCGGGAGGGCGACGAACACCGGGGAGCTGTTTTTT. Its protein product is CASSFFASGRATNTGELFF.

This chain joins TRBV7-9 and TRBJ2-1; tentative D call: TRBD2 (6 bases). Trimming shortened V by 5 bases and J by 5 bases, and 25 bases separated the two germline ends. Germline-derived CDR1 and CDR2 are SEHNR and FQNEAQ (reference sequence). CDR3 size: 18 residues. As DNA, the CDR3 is TGTGCCAGCAGCCCTAGGGGTCGGGGCACCACGGGGGACAATGAGCAGTTCTTC. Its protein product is CASSPRGRGTTGDNEQFF.

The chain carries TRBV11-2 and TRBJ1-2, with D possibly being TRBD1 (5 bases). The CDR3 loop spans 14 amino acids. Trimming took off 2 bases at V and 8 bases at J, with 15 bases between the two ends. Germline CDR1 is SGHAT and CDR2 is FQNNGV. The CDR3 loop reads CASSLRGGKGGYTF. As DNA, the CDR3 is TGTGCCAGCAGCTTAAGGGGTGGGAAAGGGGGCTACACCTTC.

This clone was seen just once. The DNA of the CDR3 is TGTGCCAGCAGCCAAGGAGCCGCAGGGGGCTCCTACGAGCAGTACTTC. Its protein is CASSQGAAGGSYEQYF. The chain joins TRBV14 to TRBJ2-7; 7 nucleotides match TRBD1. This CDR3 has 16 amino acids. V gave up 1 base and J gave up 0 bases; unmatched junction bases: 6. In germline, CDR1 is SGHDN, CDR2 FVKESK.

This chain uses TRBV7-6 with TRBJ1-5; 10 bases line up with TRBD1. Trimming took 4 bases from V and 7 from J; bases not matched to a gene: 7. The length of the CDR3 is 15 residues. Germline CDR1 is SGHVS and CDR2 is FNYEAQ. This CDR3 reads CASSYGTGAGQPQHF. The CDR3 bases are TGTGCCAGCAGCTACGGGACAGGGGCCGGCCAGCCCCAGCATTTT. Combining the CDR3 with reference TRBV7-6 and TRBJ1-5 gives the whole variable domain GAGVSQSPRYKVTKRGQDVALRCDPISGHVSLYWYRQALGQGPEFLTYFNYEAQQDKSGLPNDRFSAERPEGSISTLTIQRTEQRDSAMYRCASSYGTGAGQPQHFGDGTRLSIL.

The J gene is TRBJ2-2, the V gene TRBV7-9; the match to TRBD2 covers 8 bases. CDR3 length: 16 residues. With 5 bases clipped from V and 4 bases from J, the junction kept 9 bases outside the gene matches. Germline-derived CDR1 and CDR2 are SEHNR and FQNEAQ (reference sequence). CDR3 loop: CASSTSRGALTGELFF. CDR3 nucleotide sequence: TGTGCCAGCAGCACCTCGCGGGGGGCCCTCACCGGGGAGCTGTTTTTT.

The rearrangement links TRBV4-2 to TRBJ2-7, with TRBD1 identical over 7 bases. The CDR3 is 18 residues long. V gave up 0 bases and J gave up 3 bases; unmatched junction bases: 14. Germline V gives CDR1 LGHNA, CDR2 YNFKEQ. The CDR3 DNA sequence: TGTGCCAGCAGCCAAGATCAGTGGAAAACAGGGGCGTTCTACGAGCAGTACTTC. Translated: CASSQDQWKTGAFYEQYF.

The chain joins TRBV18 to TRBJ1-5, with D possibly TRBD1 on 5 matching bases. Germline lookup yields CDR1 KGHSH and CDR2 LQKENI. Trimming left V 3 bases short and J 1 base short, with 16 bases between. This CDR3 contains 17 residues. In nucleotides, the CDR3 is TGTGCCAGCTCACCGGTCGGGAGAGGGACCAGCAATCAGCCCCAGCATTTT. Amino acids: CASSPVGRGTSNQPQHF.

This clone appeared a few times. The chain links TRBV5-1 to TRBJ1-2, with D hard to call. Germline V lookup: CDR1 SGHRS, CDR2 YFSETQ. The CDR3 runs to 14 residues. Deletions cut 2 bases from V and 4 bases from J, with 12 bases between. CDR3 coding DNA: TGCGCCAGCAGCTTTACTCAGGCCTTCTATGGCTACACCTTC. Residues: CASSFTQAFYGYTF. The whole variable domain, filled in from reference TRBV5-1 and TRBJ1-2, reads KAGVTQTPRYLIKTRGQQVTLSCSPISGHRSVSWYQQTPGQGLQFLFEYFSETQRNKGNFPGRFSGRQFSNSRSEMNVSTLELGDSALYLCASSFTQAFYGYTFGSGTRLTVV.

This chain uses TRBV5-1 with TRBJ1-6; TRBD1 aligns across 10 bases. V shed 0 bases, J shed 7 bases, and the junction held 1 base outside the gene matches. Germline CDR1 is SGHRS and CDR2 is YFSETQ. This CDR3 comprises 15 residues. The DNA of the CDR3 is TGCGCCAGCAGCTTGGGGACAGGGGGGAATTCACCCCTCCACTTT. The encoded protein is CASSLGTGGNSPLHF. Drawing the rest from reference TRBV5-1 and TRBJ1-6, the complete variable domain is KAGVTQTPRYLIKTRGQQVTLSCSPISGHRSVSWYQQTPGQGLQFLFEYFSETQRNKGNFPGRFSGRQFSNSRSEMNVSTLELGDSALYLCASSLGTGGNSPLHFGNGTRLTVT.

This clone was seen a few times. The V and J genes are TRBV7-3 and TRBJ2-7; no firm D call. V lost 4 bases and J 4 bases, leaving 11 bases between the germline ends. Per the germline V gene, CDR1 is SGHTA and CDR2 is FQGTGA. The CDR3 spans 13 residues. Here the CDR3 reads CASSSSAGYEQYF. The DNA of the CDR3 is TGTGCCAGCAGCTCCTCTGCCGGGTACGAGCAGTACTTC.

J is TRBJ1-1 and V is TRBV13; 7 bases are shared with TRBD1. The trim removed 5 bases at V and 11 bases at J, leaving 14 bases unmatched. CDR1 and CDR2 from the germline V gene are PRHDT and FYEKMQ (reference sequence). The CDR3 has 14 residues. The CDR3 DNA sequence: TGTGCCAGCAGCGCAACAGGGACAGTCTCGCCGGCTTTCTTT. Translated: CASSATGTVSPAFF.

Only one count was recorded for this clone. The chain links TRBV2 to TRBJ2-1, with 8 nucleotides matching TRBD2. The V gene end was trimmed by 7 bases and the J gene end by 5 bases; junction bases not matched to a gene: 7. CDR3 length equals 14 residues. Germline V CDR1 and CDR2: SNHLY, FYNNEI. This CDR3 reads CASTPRSGNNEQFF. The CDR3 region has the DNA TGTGCCAGCACACCTCGTAGCGGGAACAATGAGCAGTTCTTC.

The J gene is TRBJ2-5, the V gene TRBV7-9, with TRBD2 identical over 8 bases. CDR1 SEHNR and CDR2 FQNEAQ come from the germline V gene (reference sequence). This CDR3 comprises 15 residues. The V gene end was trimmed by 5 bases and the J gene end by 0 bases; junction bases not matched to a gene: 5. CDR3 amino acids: CASSPRGGHQETQYF. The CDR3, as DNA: TGTGCCAGCAGCCCCCGGGGGGGGCACCAAGAGACCCAGTACTTC. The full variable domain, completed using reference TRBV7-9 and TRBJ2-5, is DTGVSQNPRHKITKRGQNVTFRCDPISEHNRLYWYRQTLGQGPEFLTYFQNEAQLEKSRLLSDRFSAERPKGSFSTLEIQRTEQGDSAMYLCASSPRGGHQETQYFGPGTRLLVL.

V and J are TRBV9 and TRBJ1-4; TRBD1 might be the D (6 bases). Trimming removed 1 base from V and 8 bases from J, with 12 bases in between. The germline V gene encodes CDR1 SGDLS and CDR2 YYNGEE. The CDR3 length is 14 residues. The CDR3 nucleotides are TGTGCCAGCAGCGTAAGGGGGACGGACGAAAAACTGTTTTTT. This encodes CASSVRGTDEKLFF.